This T cell receptor (beta chain) derives from a study of OX40 agonist ivuxolimab in advanced cancers. The germline V gene encodes CDR1 SGHTA and CDR2 FQGNSA. There are 15 residues in the CDR3. Unmatched junction bases numbered 3, after V lost 2 bases and J lost 1 base. Only in-frame clones appear in the TCRdb table, and some are missing; sequencing was by immunoSEQ multiplex PCR. The data show tens of thousands of clones, about nine tenths seen once. The TCR was taken from an adult with an advanced solid tumor such as melanoma, head and neck, liver or kidney cancer. The V gene is TRBV7-2, the J gene TRBJ1-2; 8 bases line up with TRBD1. This specimen consisted of CD4+ or CD8+ T cells sorted from blood, obtained in a trial of the OX40 agonist ivuxolimab. The CDR3 here is CASSLLDRVNYGYTF. CDR3 in DNA: TGTGCCAGCAGCTTACTGGACAGGGTTAACTATGGCTACACCTTC.